These T cell receptor beta chains were read from a single sample in a study of shared clonotypes between healthy human individuals. Some clones are missing from TCRdb's copy, which holds only in-frame ones; the method was immunoSEQ multiplex PCR. The sample records 2 million to 2.5 million clones, 85% to 95% being singletons. Material for sequencing was naive CD4+ T cells from PBMCs. These receptors originate from a man in his late teens or twenties in good health. Some clones in this sample may be carry-over from other donors' samples. The CDR3 runs from the conserved cysteine through the conserved F or W.

>TRBV5-4|TRBJ1-1|15
CASSQAAGVNTEAFF
>TRBV5-6|TRBJ1-5|14
CASSFGGAHQPQHF
>TRBV7-8|TRBJ2-2|13
CASSFGNTGELFF
>TRBV5-1|TRBJ2-7|14
CASSLTSGTYEQYF
>TRBV7-7|TRBJ2-2|16
CASSSSGGANTGELFF
>TRBV30|TRBJ1-3|13
CAWSVGSGNTIYF
>TRBV7-9|TRBJ2-7|15
CASSLDPGLTYEQYF
>TRBV5-1|TRBJ2-3|16
CASSLVSPKPTDTQYF
>TRBV12-5|TRBJ2-3|12
CASGREKHTQYF
>TRBV28|TRBJ1-2|12
CASRRENYGYTF
>TRBV6-6|TRBJ2-5|9
CASGETQYF
>TRBV5-1|TRBJ2-6|18
CASSLARATVSGANVLTF
>TRBV6-5|TRBJ1-2|15
CASSSGTALLYGYTF
>TRBV18|TRBJ1-1|13
CASSPEGRTEAFF
>TRBV28|TRBJ2-1|14
CASSLRDFYNEQFF
>TRBV2|TRBJ2-1|14
CASTSSGRMNEQFF
>TRBV5-1|TRBJ1-2|14
CASSLVGRENGYTF
>TRBV5-4|TRBJ2-1|15
CASSFSGRAANEQFF
>TRBV28|TRBJ1-5|16
CASRLGASAGNQPQHF
>TRBV7-2|TRBJ2-5|18
CASSQKIGTSGRRETQYF
>TRBV6-6|TRBJ1-2|14
CASSYGEPNYGYTF
>TRBV21-1|TRBJ2-7|13
CASSKVGRIEQYF
>TRBV27|TRBJ2-7|13
CASSDRGLYEQYF
>TRBV2|TRBJ2-7|15
CASSEAQNLSYEQYF
>TRBV30|TRBJ1-1|11
CAWGVGLEAFF